The clone carrying this T cell receptor beta chain was counted at least ten times. The data stem from a study of T cells after yellow fever vaccination. A single record per CDR3 protein comes from TCRdb applying MiXCR to the 5' RACE reads. The repertoire holds 25,000 to 35,000 distinct CDR3 sequences, with 6.3% as singletons. The sequence derives from a man younger than 45 who received the YFV17D yellow fever vaccine. This sample comprised PBMCs, either bulk or a sorted T-cell subset (CD4+, CD8+, memory, or dextramer-sorted; not recorded which), obtained on the day of the yellow fever booster vaccination.

The CDR3 protein is CASSTNTYEQYF. The CDR3 nucleotides read TGTGCCAGCAGCACCAATACTTACGAGCAGTACTTC. The chain joins TRBV7-9 to TRBJ2-7, with no clear D. Germline V gene data show CDR1 as SEHNR and CDR2 as FQNEAQ (reference sequence). The CDR3 loop spans 12 amino acids. The ends were cut back, 5 bases at V and 4 bases at J, with 9 bases in the middle. Supplemented by reference TRBV7-9 and TRBJ2-7, the full variable domain reads DTGVSQNPRHKITKRGQNVTFRCDPISEHNRLYWYRQTLGQGPEFLTYFQNEAQLEKSRLLSDRFSAERPKGSFSTLEIQRTEQGDSAMYLCASSTNTYEQYFGPGTRLTVT.